The 29 T cell receptor beta chains below were found in one sample sequenced in a study of T cells after yellow fever vaccination. MiXCR, applied by TCRdb to the 5' RACE reads, yields one record per CDR3 protein. The sample holds under 300,000 distinct CDR3 sequences, approximately 12% seen once. Source: CD4+ T cells sorted from PBMCs, taken 45 days after the yellow fever booster vaccination. The origin of the receptors is a man aged 25 to 40 who received the YFV17D yellow fever vaccine.

The sample holds a few counts of this clonotype. The genes are TRBV6-2 or TRBV6-3 and TRBJ2-5; 13 bases are a match to TRBD2. J was trimmed by 3 bases and V by 2 bases; bases with no gene match: 6. The V gene's germline CDR1 is MNHEY and CDR2 SVGEGT. This CDR3 region has 17 residues. The CDR3 region is CASSYEIGLAGEETQYF. CDR3 DNA sequence: TGTGCCAGCAGTTACGAGATCGGACTAGCGGGAGAAGAGACCCAGTACTTC.

This clonotype has a handful of counts. This rearrangement joins TRBV29-1 to TRBJ2-1; D is unresolved. The CDR3 length is 11 residues. Germline CDR1 SQVTM, CDR2 ANQGSEA. Trimming removed 3 bases at V and 3 bases at J, with 3 bases between. This CDR3 reads CSVDNYNEQFF. CDR3 sequence (DNA): TGCAGCGTTGACAACTACAATGAGCAGTTCTTC.

The rearrangement uses TRBV28 and TRBJ1-2; 7 bases fit TRBD1. CDR1 is MDHEN, CDR2 SYDVKM, per germline. The CDR3 contains 13 residues. J lost 5 bases, V lost 8 bases, and 8 bases had no gene match. Written as DNA, the CDR3 is TGTGCCAGCGCACCGGGACAGCTTTATGGCTACACCTTC. Its translation: CASAPGQLYGYTF.

The chain couples TRBV6-2 or TRBV6-3 to TRBJ1-1; D gene unclear. The germline V gene encodes CDR1 MNHEY and CDR2 SVGEGT. V lost 0 bases and J 7 bases, leaving 9 bases between the germline ends. CDR3 length equals 13 residues. The CDR3 DNA follows: TGTGCCAGCAGTTACTCGTCTCCGCATGAAGCTTTCTTT. Its protein is CASSYSSPHEAFF.

This sequence joins TRBV2 and TRBJ2-1; TRBD1 matches at 8 bases. CDR3 length: 13 residues. J gave up 12 bases and V 1 base, and 5 bases lay outside the gene matches. Germline V gives CDR1 SNHLY, CDR2 FYNNEI. The CDR3 nucleotides are TGTGCCAGCAGTGAAGGGACAGGGTCGCGGCAGTTCTTC. Translating gives CASSEGTGSRQFF.

This clonotype was seen more than once but under ten times. This sequence joins TRBV9 and TRBJ1-3; D call uncertain. CDR3 length: 14 residues. V lost 0 bases, J lost 4 bases, and 8 bases lay in between. The germline gives CDR1 SGDLS, CDR2 YYNGEE. The CDR3 coding sequence is TGTGCCAGCAGCGTAGACTCCGCGGGAAACACCATATATTTT. It yields the protein CASSVDSAGNTIYF.

A few counts support this clonotype. J is TRBJ2-5 and V is TRBV20-1; no firm D call. Germline CDR1 and CDR2: DFQATT and SNEGSKA (reference sequence). Trimming shortened V by 2 bases and J by 2 bases, and 6 bases separated the two germline ends. The CDR3 is 12 residues long. CDR3 nucleotides: TGCAGTGCTAGAAGGTCTCAAGAGACCCAGTACTTC. This translates into CSARRSQETQYF.

The chain joins TRBV28 to TRBJ1-1; 7 bases line up with TRBD1. The V segment lost 1 base and the J segment 7 bases; nucleotides outside the gene matches: 9. Germline-derived CDR1 and CDR2 are MDHEN and SYDVKM. The CDR3 loop spans 15 amino acids. The CDR3 reads CASSLFQTGRLEAFF. CDR3 coding DNA: TGTGCCAGCAGTTTATTCCAGACAGGGCGCCTTGAAGCTTTCTTT.

This clonotype was seen a handful of times. The chain joins TRBV10-3 to TRBJ2-5; D ambiguous. Trimming removed 3 bases at V and 2 bases at J, with 13 bases between. This CDR3 comprises 15 residues. In germline, CDR1 is ENHRY, CDR2 SYGVKD. CDR3 nucleotide sequence: TGTGCCATCAGTGAAGGGTTGCAGCCTCAAGAGACCCAGTACTTC. Amino acids: CAISEGLQPQETQYF.

There are a few counts of this clonotype. For the CDR3, the DNA is TGTGCCAGCAGCCACTGGGACAGGGACACAGATACGCAGTATTTT. Its translation: CASSHWDRDTDTQYF. V gene TRBV7-2 combines with J gene TRBJ2-3, with TRBD1 matching 9 bases. V shed 5 bases, J shed 2 bases, and the junction held 5 bases outside the gene matches. There are 15 residues in the CDR3. Germline loops: CDR1 SGHTA, CDR2 FQGNSA.

The V gene is TRBV6-2 or TRBV6-3, the J gene TRBJ2-1, with 10 bases lining up with TRBD2. The germline V gene has CDR1 MNHEY and CDR2 SVGEGT. V trimming: 10 bases; J trimming: 8 bases; junction bases outside the gene matches: 11. This CDR3 has 14 residues. DNA of the CDR3: TGTGCCATAGCCCTAGCGGGAGTAAGTGATGAGCAGTTCTTC. This encodes CAIALAGVSDEQFF.

In its sample, this clonotype was seen a few times. The chain combines TRBV4-3 with TRBJ2-2; possible D gene TRBD2, 5 bases. CDR3 length: 16 residues. Germline CDR1 and CDR2: LGHNA and YSLEER. Trimming stripped 0 bases from V and 6 bases from J, with 14 bases between. CDR3 nucleotides: TGCGCCAGCAGCCAAGATCTGGGGAGTTTACCCGGGGAGCTGTTTTTT. Protein sequence: CASSQDLGSLPGELFF.

This clonotype was counted between two and nine times. The chain is built from TRBV5-1 and TRBJ1-1; no clear D gene. V was clipped by 4 bases and J by 1 base, with 14 bases between them. CDR1 and CDR2 from the germline V gene are SGHRS and YFSETQ. There are 15 residues in the CDR3. CDR3 loop: CASSELGYANTEAFF. CDR3 sequence (DNA): TGCGCCAGCAGCGAGCTTGGTTACGCGAACACTGAAGCTTTCTTT.

With respect to this clonotype: A junction end diverges from the germline sequence, so it may reflect a read error. The chain uses TRBV20-1 and TRBJ2-2; D may be TRBD1 or TRBD2 (5 bases each). The CDR3 runs 16 residues. Germline lookup yields CDR1 DFQATT and CDR2 SNEGSKA (reference sequence). CDR3 sequence (DNA): TGCAGTGCTAGAGATCCTGGGACGGGGAACACCCGGGAGCTGTTTTTT. Translation gives CSARDPGTGNTRELFF.

This clonotype showed up just a few times. V gene TRBV20-1 combines with J gene TRBJ2-2, with D perhaps TRBD1 (6 bases). The V end was cut by 6 bases, the J end by 4 bases, with 18 bases between. Per the germline V gene, CDR1 is DFQATT and CDR2 is SNEGSKA (reference sequence). The CDR3 runs to 15 residues. In DNA form, the CDR3 reads TGCAGTGCACAACCGGGACAACGGATCACCGGGGAGCTGTTTTTT. Residues: CSAQPGQRITGELFF.

Concerning this clonotype: At one end, the junction sequence differs from germline, possibly due to a read error. The V call is TRBV7-9, the J call TRBJ2-5, with 9 bases aligning to TRBD2. This CDR3 has 14 amino acids. CDR1 and CDR2 (germline): SEHNR, FQNEAQ (reference sequence). In DNA, the CDR3 is TGTGCCAGAAGCTTCTTAGCGGGAGAAGAGACCCAGTACTTC. Amino acid sequence: CARSFLAGEETQYF.

The genes are TRBV6-5 and TRBJ2-3, with D unclear. Germline lookup yields CDR1 MNHEY and CDR2 SVGAGI. The CDR3 consists of 15 residues. Trimming removed 1 base at V and 2 bases at J, with 10 bases between. CDR3 region: CASSYLSSPTDTQYF. As DNA, the CDR3 is TGTGCCAGCAGTTACTTATCTTCACCCACAGATACGCAGTATTTT.

This clonotype occurred a few times. CDR3 amino acids: CASSQERGQQYEQYF. DNA of the CDR3: TGCGCCAGCAGCCAGGAGAGGGGACAGCAATACGAGCAGTACTTC. The J gene is TRBJ2-7, the V gene TRBV4-3; TRBD1 aligns across 7 bases. The CDR3 is 15 amino acids. V trimming: 3 bases; J trimming: 4 bases; junction bases outside the gene matches: 9. Germline loops: CDR1 LGHNA, CDR2 YSLEER.

The J gene is TRBJ1-1, the V gene TRBV6-1, with TRBD1 as a possible D gene (6 bases). Trimming took 6 bases from V and 2 from J, leaving 16 bases between them. This CDR3 region has 15 residues. CDR1 and CDR2 from the germline V gene are MNHNS and SASEGT. The CDR3 region has the DNA TGTGCCAGCAGATTCAGGACAGTGGGAAACACTGAAGCTTTCTTT. Its protein product is CASRFRTVGNTEAFF.

There are a few counts of this clonotype. The chain couples TRBV5-6 to TRBJ2-6; tentative D call: TRBD2 (5 bases). Germline V gene lookup returns CDR1 SGHDT and CDR2 YYEEEE. The CDR3 has 14 residues. Deletions cut 5 bases from V and 1 base from J, with 7 bases between. CDR3 sequence reads: CASRRRSGANVLTF. The CDR3 DNA is TGTGCCAGCAGGAGGAGGTCTGGGGCCAACGTCCTGACTTTC. The full variable domain, in which reference TRBV5-6 and TRBJ2-6 provide the parts outside the CDR3, is DAGVTQSPTHLIKTRGQQVTLRCSPKSGHDTVSWYQQALGQGPQFIFQYYEEEERQRGNFPDRFSGHQFPNYSSELNVNALLLGDSALYLCASRRRSGANVLTFGAGSRLTVL.

The J gene is TRBJ2-1, the V gene TRBV11-1, with 14 bases matching TRBD2. CDR1 and CDR2 from the germline V gene are SGHAT and FQDESV (reference sequence). The V segment lost 7 bases and the J segment 0 bases; nucleotides outside the gene matches: 8. CDR3 length: 18 amino acids. DNA of the CDR3: TGTGCCAGCACCCCGACTAGCGGGAGGGGAAGCTCCTACAATGAGCAGTTCTTC. This gives the protein CASTPTSGRGSSYNEQFF.

This clonotype was seen a few times. The rearrangement joins TRBV7-9 to TRBJ2-3; D is undetermined. The CDR3 runs 16 residues. CDR1 and CDR2 (germline): SEHNR, FQNEAQ (reference sequence). V was cut by 5 bases and J by 4 bases, with 19 bases left in between. The CDR3 DNA is TGTGCCAGCAGCCAAAAGGACCTAATCGCCCCAGATACGCAGTATTTT. Residues: CASSQKDLIAPDTQYF.

This clonotype was detected only a few times. The chain combines TRBV9 with TRBJ2-3; weak D call: TRBD2 (5 bases). This CDR3 spans 15 amino acids. Trimming left V 1 base short and J 0 bases short, with 9 bases between. Germline-derived CDR1 and CDR2 are SGDLS and YYNGEE. The CDR3 loop is CASSVSGTSTDTQYF. The CDR3 DNA reads TGTGCCAGCAGCGTAAGCGGAACTAGCACAGATACGCAGTATTTT.

This clonotype was counted a few times. The V gene is TRBV6-1, the J gene TRBJ1-3, with 7 bases that match TRBD1. The CDR3 length is 15 residues. V dropped 7 bases and J dropped 2; count of bases not matched to a gene: 8. CDR1 MNHNS and CDR2 SASEGT come from the germline V gene. CDR3 region: CASTVETGTGNTIYF. CDR3 DNA: TGTGCCAGCACTGTGGAGACAGGGACTGGAAACACCATATATTTT.

This clonotype was picked up a small number of times. The gene calls are TRBV30 and TRBJ2-6, with D tentatively TRBD2 (6 bases). The V end lost 7 bases, the J end lost 4 bases, and 17 bases lay between the germline ends. CDR3 size: 15 residues. Per germline, CDR1 GTSNPN and CDR2 SVGIG (reference sequence). CDR3 region: CASPAGGTGANVLTF. The CDR3 bases are TGTGCCTCCCCAGCCGGCGGGACGGGGGCCAACGTCCTGACTTTC.

The rearrangement uses TRBV18 and TRBJ1-5; D gene unclear. Per the germline V gene, CDR1 is KGHSH and CDR2 is LQKENI. The CDR3 extends over 13 amino acids. The V and J ends lost 2 bases and 4 bases respectively, with 6 bases between them. DNA of the CDR3: TGTGCCAGCTCACCAAATGGAAATCAGCCCCAGCATTTT. Translation: CASSPNGNQPQHF. Together with reference TRBV18 and TRBJ1-5, the CDR3 gives the full variable domain: NAGVMQNPRHLVRRRGQEARLRCSPMKGHSHVYWYRQLPEEGLKFMVYLQKENIIDESGMPKERFSAEFPKEGPSILRIQQVVRGDSAAYFCASSPNGNQPQHFGDGTRLSIL.

In its sample, this clonotype was seen a few times. J is TRBJ1-1 and V is TRBV18; 10 nucleotides match TRBD1. The CDR3 covers 15 residues. The V gene's germline CDR1 is KGHSH and CDR2 LQKENI. J gave up 1 base and V 4 bases, and 3 bases lay outside the gene matches. The chain's CDR3 is CASSQRTGGNTEAFF. The CDR3 nucleotides are TGTGCCAGCTCACAACGGACAGGGGGGAACACTGAAGCTTTCTTT.

This clonotype was found a few times. The gene calls are TRBV20-1 and TRBJ2-3; 8 bases match TRBD1. Germline V gene lookup returns CDR1 DFQATT and CDR2 SNEGSKA (reference sequence). J gave up 5 bases and V 5 bases, and 12 bases lay outside the gene matches. The CDR3 extends over 15 amino acids. The CDR3 coding sequence is TGCAGTGCTGGACGGAGGACAGGGAGGAAAGATACGCAGTATTTT. Amino acid sequence: CSAGRRTGRKDTQYF.

The chain joins TRBV6-2 or TRBV6-3 to TRBJ2-4; D is possibly TRBD1 (6 bases). The V end lost 7 bases, the J end lost 7 bases, and 11 bases lay between the germline ends. The CDR3 is made up of 12 amino acids. Per the germline V gene, CDR1 is MNHEY and CDR2 is SVGEGT. This chain's CDR3 is CASTDSQNIQYF. CDR3 DNA sequence: TGTGCCAGCACGGACAGCCAGAACATTCAGTACTTC.